This is a list of T cell receptor beta chains from one sample in a study of beta chain features in type 1 diabetes. Libraries were prepared by immunoSEQ multiplex PCR; TCRdb keeps only in-frame clonotypes and omits some of them. The repertoire holds roughly 730,000 clones, around an eighth seen once, with roughly 0.022% in the top ten. Sequencing was done on a sample of naive CD4+ T cells from blood. The receptor source for this set is a man younger than 35 with type 1 diabetes. Each CDR3 is given with its conserved first and last residue. A D gene is named only where the DNA matches it firmly. The size of a clone is reported for some rows only, either as once, few or many, or as a class for expanded clones.

J | length | D | V | size | CDR3 | DNA
TRBJ2-3 | 15 | NA | TRBV7-7 | few | CASSLAASSTDTQYF | TGTGCCAGCAGCTTAGCAGCGTCCAGCACAGATACGCAGTATTTT
TRBJ1-2 | 13 | TRBD1 | TRBV5-1 | few | CASSLRDSDGYTF | TGCGCCAGCAGCTTGCGGGACAGCGATGGCTACACCTTC
TRBJ1-1 | 13 | NA | TRBV29-1 | few | CSVGAYLRTEAFF | TGCAGCGTTGGGGCCTATCTTCGCACTGAAGCTTTCTTT
TRBJ2-5 | 14 | TRBD1 | TRBV5-4 | few | CASSLDRVWETQYF | TGTGCCAGCAGCCTGGACAGGGTATGGGAGACCCAGTACTTC
TRBJ2-5 | 11 | NA | TRBV30 | NA | CAWRWDEAQYF | TGTGCCTGGAGGTGGGATGAGGCCCAGTACTTC
TRBJ2-1 | 14 | NA | TRBV7-2 | few | CASSLISGTNEQFF | TGTGCCAGCAGCTTAATTTCAGGGACCAATGAGCAGTTCTTC
TRBJ2-1 | 12 | NA | TRBV6-6 | few | CASSYSRGKQFF | TGTGCCAGCAGTTACTCCCGGGGGAAGCAGTTCTTC
TRBJ1-5 | 16 | TRBD1 | TRBV30 | NA | CAWRPGGWLGNQPQHF | TGTGCCTGGAGACCAGGGGGCTGGCTTGGCAATCAGCCCCAGCATTTT
TRBJ1-2 | 14 | NA | TRBV11-2 | NA | CASSLEQENYGYTF | TGTGCCAGCAGCTTAGAACAGGAGAACTATGGCTACACCTTC
TRBJ1-1 | 13 | NA | TRBV5-1 | NA | CASSLGANTEAFF | TGCGCCAGCAGCTTGGGGGCGAACACTGAAGCTTTCTTT
TRBJ2-7 | 15 | NA | TRBV5-1 | few | CASSAGSEAGYEQYF | TGCGCCAGCAGCGCAGGGAGCGAGGCGGGCTACGAGCAGTACTTC
TRBJ1-2 | 15 | NA | TRBV25-1 | few | CASSLSTSRVYGYTF | TGTGCCAGCAGTCTCTCCACAAGTCGGGTCTATGGCTACACCTTC
TRBJ1-1 | 14 | NA | TRBV29-1 | few | CSARAAGANTEAFF | TGCAGCGCCAGGGCGGCAGGGGCGAACACTGAAGCTTTCTTT
TRBJ1-2 | 11 | NA | TRBV5-4 | NA | CASSFSGGYTF | TGTGCCAGCAGCTTCTCGGGAGGCTACACCTTC
TRBJ1-1 | 14 | NA | TRBV7-9 | few | CAGRLRGGNTEAFF | TGTGCCGGTAGGCTCAGGGGAGGGAACACTGAAGCTTTCTTT
TRBJ2-1 | 17 | NA | TRBV7-2 | few | CASRPFFPGTLRNEQFF | TGTGCCAGCAGGCCCTTTTTCCCAGGGACTCTTCGGAATGAGCAGTTCTTC
TRBJ1-1 | 13 | NA | TRBV5-1 | NA | CASRVNRDTEAFF | TGCGCCAGCCGCGTTAACCGGGACACTGAAGCTTTCTTT
TRBJ1-6 | 14 | TRBD1 | TRBV14 | few | CASSLGQNGSPLHF | TGTGCCAGCAGCTTGGGACAGAACGGTTCACCCCTCCACTTT
TRBJ1-5 | 12 | TRBD1 | TRBV27 | few | CATGTAQGPQHF | TGTGCCACGGGGACAGCACAAGGGCCCCAGCATTTT
TRBJ2-7 | 14 | TRBD2 | TRBV9 | NA | CASSPSGGAEEQYF | TGTGCCAGCAGCCCTAGCGGGGGGGCGGAGGAGCAGTACTTC
TRBJ2-3 | 9 | NA | TRBV11-2 | few | CASSDTQYF | TGTGCCAGCAGCGATACGCAGTATTTT
TRBJ2-5 | 12 | NA | TRBV9 | few | CGGGSYQETQYF | TGTGGAGGAGGCAGCTATCAAGAGACCCAGTACTTC
TRBJ1-2 | 13 | NA | TRBV5-1 | few | CASSLGPGDGYTF | TGCGCCAGCAGCCTGGGACCGGGGGATGGCTACACCTTC
TRBJ1-6 | 14 | TRBD1 | TRBV18 | NA | CASSRGTENSPLHF | TGTGCCAGCTCACGTGGGACAGAGAATTCACCCCTCCACTTT
TRBJ2-1 | 13 | NA | TRBV29-1 | few | CSVEPSAYNEQFF | TGCAGCGTTGAACCCAGTGCCTACAATGAGCAGTTCTTC
TRBJ2-3 | 15 | NA | TRBV6-6 | NA | CASSYSAGGTDTQYF | TGTGCCAGCAGTTACTCGGCTGGGGGCACAGATACGCAGTATTTT
TRBJ1-1 | 13 | NA | TRBV7-3 | NA | CASSSDSASEAFF | TGTGCCAGCAGCTCCGATTCGGCATCTGAAGCTTTCTTT
TRBJ2-2 | 14 | NA | TRBV10-3 | NA | CAISESGTDGELFF | TGTGCCATCAGTGAGTCGGGGACTGACGGGGAGCTGTTTTTT
TRBJ2-1 | 14 | NA | TRBV7-2 | few | CASSLFQGPHEQFF | TGTGCCAGCAGCTTATTCCAGGGTCCCCATGAGCAGTTCTTC
TRBJ1-1 | 11 | NA | TRBV30 | NA | CAWSIYTEAFF | TGTGCCTGGAGTATCTACACTGAAGCTTTCTTT
TRBJ2-7 | 16 | NA | TRBV30 | few | CAWSSLSVGFTYEQYF | TGTGCCTGGAGTTCCCTTTCCGTGGGGTTCACCTACGAGCAGTACTTC
TRBJ1-1 | 12 | NA | TRBV15 | few | CATSRMEGEAFF | TGTGCCACCAGTCGGATGGAAGGTGAAGCTTTCTTT
TRBJ2-3 | 20 | TRBD1 | TRBV23-1 | few | CASSLWDRGRLNPGTDTQYF | TGCGCCAGCAGTCTTTGGGACAGGGGGCGGTTAAATCCCGGCACAGATACGCAGTATTTT
TRBJ2-3 | 18 | TRBD2 | TRBV5-1 | NA | CASSPGTSGGTSTDTQYF | TGCGCCAGCAGCCCAGGGACTAGCGGGGGCACTAGCACAGATACGCAGTATTTT
TRBJ2-7 | 11 | NA | TRBV29-1 | NA | CSLTDTYEQYF | TGCAGCTTGACAGATACCTACGAGCAGTACTTC
TRBJ2-3 | 15 | TRBD2 | TRBV2 | NA | CASSSSGASTDTQYF | TGTGCCAGCAGTTCAAGCGGGGCGAGCACAGATACGCAGTATTTT
TRBJ2-2 | 14 | TRBD1 | TRBV28 | NA | CASLPGQGGGELFF | TGTGCCAGTCTCCCGGGACAGGGGGGCGGGGAGCTGTTTTTT
TRBJ1-1 | 14 | TRBD1 | TRBV7-9 | NA | CASNWDRGDTEAFF | TGTGCCAGCAACTGGGACAGGGGTGACACTGAAGCTTTCTTT
TRBJ1-6 | 12 | NA | TRBV7-2 | few | CASSSPGSPLHF | TGTGCCAGCAGCTCCCCGGGTTCACCCCTCCACTTT
TRBJ1-1 | 16 | NA | TRBV10-3 | few | CAISERAGPLNTEAFF | TGTGCCATCAGTGAGAGGGCGGGACCGCTGAACACTGAAGCTTTCTTT
TRBJ2-1 | 15 | NA | TRBV10-3 | NA | CAIRERPEATNEQFF | TGTGCCATCAGGGAGAGGCCGGAGGCCACCAATGAGCAGTTCTTC
TRBJ1-1 | 15 | TRBD1 | TRBV18 | few | CASSPPTGMNTEAFF | TGTGCCAGCTCACCCCCGACAGGGATGAACACTGAAGCTTTCTTT
TRBJ1-5 | 13 | TRBD1 | TRBV5-6 | NA | CASSPGGLQPQHF | TGTGCCAGCAGCCCAGGGGGCCTTCAGCCCCAGCATTTT
TRBJ2-6 | 18 | TRBD1 | TRBV7-9 | NA | CASTKRRDSSSGANVLTF | TGTGCCAGCACCAAACGTAGGGACAGCAGCTCTGGGGCCAACGTCCTGACTTTC
TRBJ2-1 | 12 | NA | TRBV6-6 | NA | CASSYPVNEQFF | TGTGCCAGCAGTTACCCCGTGAATGAGCAGTTCTTC
TRBJ2-7 | 13 | TRBD1 | TRBV5-1 | few | CASSLRDRGEQYF | TGCGCCAGCAGCTTGAGGGACAGAGGCGAGCAGTACTTC
TRBJ2-1 | 14 | TRBD1 | TRBV28 | NA | CASRTGGSYNEQFF | TGTGCCAGCAGGACAGGGGGCTCCTACAATGAGCAGTTCTTC
TRBJ2-5 | 18 | TRBD2 | TRBV30 | few | CAWSVQLAGGKHQETQYF | TGTGCCTGGAGTGTACAACTAGCGGGGGGGAAACACCAAGAGACCCAGTACTTC
TRBJ2-7 | 14 | TRBD1 | TRBV27 | NA | CASSTRQGSYEQYF | TGTGCCAGCAGTACCCGACAGGGGTCCTACGAGCAGTACTTC
TRBJ2-7 | 14 | NA | TRBV6-1 | NA | CASSLRDRAYEQYF | TGTGCCAGCAGCCTCCGGGACCGCGCCTACGAGCAGTACTTC
TRBJ1-1 | 13 | NA | TRBV30 | few | CAWSSIGDTEAFF | TGTGCCTGGAGTTCGATAGGGGACACTGAAGCTTTCTTT
TRBJ1-6 | 15 | NA | TRBV7-8 | NA | CASSLVGQYNSPLHF | TGTGCCAGCAGCTTAGTAGGACAGTATAATTCACCCCTCCACTTT
TRBJ2-3 | 14 | TRBD2 | TRBV7-3 | NA | CASSLRLAGDTQYF | TGTGCCAGCAGCTTAAGGCTAGCGGGGGATACGCAGTATTTT
TRBJ1-1 | 14 | NA | TRBV18 | few | CASSLRTDYTEAFF | TGTGCCAGCTCACTCAGGACGGATTACACTGAAGCTTTCTTT
TRBJ1-1 | 14 | NA | TRBV7-2 | NA | CASSPLAGVTEAFF | TGTGCCAGCAGCCCCCTGGCTGGGGTGACTGAAGCTTTCTTT
TRBJ2-4 | 16 | TRBD1 | TRBV6-5 | NA | CASSYRRQGKRNIQYF | TGTGCCAGCAGTTACCGCCGACAGGGGAAAAGGAACATTCAGTACTTC
TRBJ2-5 | 14 | TRBD2 | TRBV7-9 | NA | CASSSTGLAETQYF | TGTGCCAGCAGCTCCACTGGACTAGCTGAGACCCAGTACTTC
TRBJ1-2 | 12 | NA | TRBV6-1 | NA | CACLTGIYGYTF | TGTGCCTGCCTAACAGGGATATATGGCTACACCTTC
TRBJ2-5 | 14 | TRBD1 | TRBV27 | NA | CASSPGTGTQTQYF | TGTGCCAGCAGTCCCGGGACAGGGACCCAGACCCAGTACTTC
TRBJ1-5 | 14 | TRBD1 | TRBV15 | NA | CATSVQGMGQPQHF | TGTGCCACCAGCGTACAGGGGATGGGTCAGCCCCAGCATTTT